This TCR beta chain was retrieved from a study of shared clonotypes between healthy human individuals. General study points: Generation probability values for non-shared clonotypes were lower than those for clonotypes shared by all four donors. Donor clonotype sharing was expected to depend on sequencing depth.

The V gene lost 0 bases and the J gene lost 3 bases, with 10 bases spanning the gap. CDR3 length: 14 amino acids. Germline CDR1 SGHRS, CDR2 YFSETQ. Points on this clone: The antigen remains undetermined.

The protocol was immunoSEQ multiplex PCR, while the TCRdb copy is restricted to in-frame clones and leaves out a portion. This sample has 950,000 to 1,100,000 clones, with about three quarters found just once. The V call is TRBV5-1, the J call TRBJ2-7; D may match TRBD1 or TRBD2 (5 bases each). The clonotype was recovered from a young man in good health. Input material: memory CD4+ T cells sorted from blood. As to subset: CD45RA-negative fraction. The CDR3 sequence is CASSLGPGSYEQYF. CDR3 DNA sequence: TGCGCCAGCAGCTTGGGTCCAGGGAGCTACGAGCAGTACTTC.